Listed below are T cell receptor beta chains from one sample, sequenced in a study of CD8+CD57+ T cells in acquired aplastic anemia. A single record per CDR3 protein comes from TCRdb applying MiXCR to the reads. Seen here are around 290,000 distinct CDR3 sequences, around three fifths observed once, and the top ten hold approximately 1.3%. The material sequenced was sorted CD4+, CD8+, or CD8+CD57+ T cells (not recorded which) from PBMCs. Receptors originate from a human donor with aplastic anemia. Both conserved end residues are part of each CDR3. A D gene is named only where the DNA matches it firmly. The size of a clone is reported for some rows only, either as once, few or many, or as a class for expanded clones.

clone_size d_call j_call v_call cdr3_nt cdr3_aa
NA NA TRBJ2-7 TRBV10-1 TGCGCCAGCAGTAACAACTGGGGGTCCTCCTCCTACGAGCAGTACTTC CASSNNWGSSSYEQYF
NA TRBD1 TRBJ1-2 TRBV20-1 TGCAGTGGAGGACAGGGGTATGGCTACACCTTC CSGGQGYGYTF
many NA TRBJ2-1 TRBV7-3 TGTGCCAGCAGCTTTTCCCCGGGTGTCAACAATGAGCAGTTCTTC CASSFSPGVNNEQFF
once TRBD1 TRBJ1-6 TRBV10-3 TGTGCCATCAGTGAGTCCGGACAGGGGGTAGCCCCCTTTTCATTT CAISESGQGVAPFSF
many NA TRBJ2-1 TRBV7-3 TGTGCCAGCAGCTCACCAGGGAGCTACAATGAGCAGTTCTTC CASSSPGSYNEQFF
NA TRBD2 TRBJ2-1 TRBV10-2 TGTGCCAGCAGCGTAACCTCTAGCGGGAGGGCCTATGAGCAGTTCTTC CASSVTSSGRAYEQFF
NA TRBD2 TRBJ2-1 TRBV10-1 TGCGCCAGCAGTGACCCGACTAGCGGGAGGAGGAATGAGCAGTTCTTC CASSDPTSGRRNEQFF
once TRBD1 TRBJ1-5 TRBV9 TGTGCCAGCAGCGGCGGACAGGGGAATCAGCCCCAGCATTTT CASSGGQGNQPQHF
many NA TRBJ2-7 TRBV7-3 TGTGCCAGCAGCTCCCTGGGAGACAGCTTACACGAGCAGTACTTC CASSSLGDSLHEQYF
NA TRBD1 TRBJ2-3 TRBV6-5 TGTGCCAGCAGTGACTCGCCTGGGACAGCAGATACGCAGTATTTT CASSDSPGTADTQYF